This T cell receptor beta chain derives from a study of blood T cell repertoires in COVID-19. About the research overall: There were acute and convalescent COVID-19 samples, and they came from the United States, Italy and Spain. In each case, the material was cDNA or gDNA derived from T cells, B-cell-depleted T cells, or PBMCs.

This CDR3 comprises 12 residues. Germline trimming cut 6 bases from V and 9 bases from J; bases unmatched to any gene: 7. This clone was recorded once. Original processing methods: Using reference gene primer amplification, nucleated cell counts were estimated. Libraries were prepared by immunoSEQ multiplex PCR; TCRdb keeps only in-frame clonotypes and omits some of them. V, J and clone size are those of that table, while D and trimming were read from the DNA. The table records tens of thousands of clones, 80% to 85% of them present only once. The chain couples TRBV12-3 or TRBV12-4 to TRBJ2-7; 8 nucleotides line up with TRBD1. The sequence was collected from a woman older than 75 with active or convalescent COVID-19. Input material: peripheral blood. Here the CDR3 DNA reads TGTGCCAGCAGATTTACAGGGGGGTTGCAGTACTTC. As protein: CASRFTGGLQYF.